Listed below are T cell receptor beta chains from one sample, sequenced in a study of shared clonotypes between healthy human individuals. TCRdb keeps only in-frame clones here, not all; method: immunoSEQ multiplex PCR. Altogether over 95,000 clones are present, 68% being singletons, with the ten largest covering under 25%. Source material: memory CD8+ T cells sorted from blood. The receptors were gathered from a woman in her twenties or thirties in good health. The CDR3 runs from the conserved cysteine through the conserved F or W. The order of the fields is clone size, V gene, D gene, J gene, CDR3 protein, CDR3 DNA. A D gene is named only where the DNA matches it firmly. For some rows the clone size is stated as once, few or many, or as a class when expanded; others skip it.

once	TRBV4-2	NA	TRBJ2-2	CASSPRPLAGELFF	TGTGCCAGCAGCCCCCGACCGCTCGCCGGGGAGCTGTTTTTT
NA	TRBV7-9	NA	TRBJ2-1	CASSSVLVNEQFF	TGTGCCAGCAGCTCCGTTTTGGTTAATGAGCAGTTCTTC
NA	TRBV29-1	NA	TRBJ1-1	CSAGSPMNTEAFF	TGCAGCGCTGGATCCCCTATGAACACTGAAGCTTTCTTT
NA	TRBV7-9	TRBD2	TRBJ2-1	CASSPRGGSAYNEQFF	TGTGCCAGCAGCCCTAGAGGCGGGAGTGCCTACAATGAGCAGTTCTTC
NA	TRBV19	NA	TRBJ1-5	CASGTLNSNQPQHF	TGTGCCAGCGGGACACTTAATAGCAATCAGCCCCAGCATTTT
NA	TRBV7-8	NA	TRBJ2-5	CASSLGRVPGVETQYF	TGTGCCAGCAGCTTAGGGAGGGTTCCGGGTGTGGAGACCCAGTACTTC
NA	TRBV5-1	NA	TRBJ2-7	CASSLYNYEQYF	TGCGCCAGCAGCTTGTATAACTACGAGCAGTACTTC
many	TRBV10-1	NA	TRBJ1-5	CASSEEGGPLHF	TGCGCCAGCAGTGAAGAGGGGGGACCGCTCCATTTT
NA	TRBV6-1	TRBD1	TRBJ2-3	CASSDRVETDTQYF	TGTGCCAGCTCGGACAGGGTGGAGACAGATACGCAGTATTTT
NA	TRBV5-1	NA	TRBJ2-2	CASSSASNTGELFF	TGCGCCAGCTCCAGCGCGTCGAACACCGGGGAGCTGTTTTTT
once	TRBV6-4	TRBD1	TRBJ2-1	CASSDETGGPMNEQFF	TGTGCCAGCAGTGACGAGACAGGGGGCCCAATGAATGAGCAGTTCTTC
NA	TRBV27	TRBD1	TRBJ2-1	CASSVEGAEYEQFF	TGTGCCAGCAGCGTAGAGGGGGCTGAGTATGAGCAGTTCTTC
NA	TRBV7-9	TRBD1	TRBJ2-7	CASSPKTGPEQYF	TGTGCCAGCAGCCCGAAGACAGGGCCCGAGCAGTACTTC
NA	TRBV6-6	NA	TRBJ2-4	CASSDRTSGINIQYF	TGTGCCAGCAGTGATCGGACGTCCGGAATAAACATTCAGTACTTC
NA	TRBV28	NA	TRBJ2-7	CASSSPGLTSYEQYF	TGTGCCAGCAGTTCACCGGGACTCACTTCCTACGAGCAGTACTTC
NA	TRBV28	NA	TRBJ1-3	CASSLARAGNTIYF	TGTGCCAGCAGTTTAGCCAGGGCAGGAAACACCATATATTTT
few	TRBV2	NA	TRBJ1-2	CASRAPGTTYGYTF	TGTGCCAGCAGGGCCCCCGGGACAACCTATGGCTACACCTTC
NA	TRBV28	TRBD1	TRBJ1-1	CASSPPRQGRTGMNTEAFF	TGTGCCAGCAGTCCCCCGCGACAGGGACGAACGGGGATGAACACTGAAGCTTTCTTT
once	TRBV7-8	TRBD2	TRBJ2-2	CASSPLGAGALTANTGELFF	TGTGCCAGCAGCCCCCTTGGAGCGGGAGCACTGACCGCGAACACCGGGGAGCTGTTTTTT
NA	TRBV6-5	TRBD2	TRBJ2-1	CASSYSSGMYNEQFF	TGTGCCAGCAGTTACTCCAGCGGGATGTACAATGAGCAGTTCTTC
many	TRBV6-4	TRBD2	TRBJ2-3	CASSRLAGGPDTQYF	TGTGCCAGCAGTCGACTAGCGGGAGGGCCAGATACGCAGTATTTT
NA	TRBV5-1	TRBD2	TRBJ2-1	CASSLVPSGRLSTYNEQFF	TGCGCCAGCAGCTTGGTACCTAGCGGGAGACTCAGCACCTACAATGAGCAGTTCTTC
NA	TRBV25-1	NA	TRBJ2-1	CASTSQGGDEQFF	TGTGCCAGCACCTCCCAGGGGGGCGATGAGCAGTTCTTC
NA	TRBV6-1	TRBD2	TRBJ2-2	CASRDLAGVPGELFF	TGTGCCAGCAGGGACCTAGCGGGAGTCCCCGGGGAGCTGTTTTTT
NA	TRBV7-9	TRBD1	TRBJ2-1	CASSLRNRGIYNEQFF	TGTGCCAGCAGCTTAAGAAACAGGGGTATCTACAATGAGCAGTTCTTC
NA	TRBV10-3	TRBD1	TRBJ2-1	CAISESSGPTGGEFF	TGTGCCATCAGTGAGTCCTCGGGGCCGACAGGGGGCGAGTTCTTC
NA	TRBV6-1	TRBD1	TRBJ2-7	CASTQGTDLLEQYF	TGTGCCAGCACCCAAGGGACAGACCTTCTCGAGCAGTACTTC
NA	TRBV19	NA	TRBJ1-1	CASSTRRQDNTEAFF	TGTGCCAGTAGCACCCGGAGACAGGATAACACTGAAGCTTTCTTT
NA	TRBV27	NA	TRBJ2-5	CASSLFLGQETQYF	TGTGCCAGCAGTTTATTTTTGGGGCAAGAGACCCAGTACTTC
NA	TRBV25-1	TRBD2	TRBJ2-2	CASTGTSGTRPTGELFF	TGTGCCAGCACCGGGACTAGCGGTACGCGGCCCACCGGGGAGCTGTTTTTT
NA	TRBV28	NA	TRBJ2-7	CASSFPLTGRTYEQYF	TGTGCCAGCAGTTTCCCCCTGACAGGGAGGACCTACGAGCAGTACTTC
NA	TRBV19	NA	TRBJ1-5	CATRNRSNQPQHF	TGTGCCACCAGGAACCGTAGCAATCAGCCCCAGCATTTT
few	TRBV19	NA	TRBJ2-5	CASSTWGGRQETQYF	TGTGCCAGTAGCACCTGGGGAGGAAGGCAAGAGACCCAGTACTTC
NA	TRBV11-2	TRBD2	TRBJ2-1	CASSLGGLAGPEQFF	TGTGCCAGCAGCTTAGGAGGTCTAGCGGGACCTGAGCAGTTCTTC
NA	TRBV7-6	NA	TRBJ2-5	CASSLVEGARETQYF	TGTGCCAGCAGCTTAGTGGAGGGGGCTCGGGAGACCCAGTACTTC
few	TRBV5-1	NA	TRBJ1-2	CASSLGWTANYGYTF	TGCGCCAGCAGCTTGGGGTGGACAGCTAACTATGGCTACACCTTC
NA	TRBV27	TRBD1	TRBJ1-2	CASSLTGTGALRGYGYTF	TGTGCCAGCAGTTTAACCGGGACAGGGGCCTTACGGGGCTATGGCTACACCTTC
NA	TRBV15	NA	TRBJ1-5	CATSRDRGLGSPQHF	TGTGCCACCAGCAGAGATAGGGGTTTAGGGAGCCCCCAGCATTTT
NA	TRBV28	NA	TRBJ1-2	CASSFFYGDDGYTF	TGTGCCAGCAGTTTTTTTTATGGTGATGATGGCTACACCTTC
many	TRBV6-5	TRBD1	TRBJ1-5	CASSSGTGGQPQHF	TGTGCCAGCAGCTCCGGGACAGGGGGTCAGCCCCAGCATTTT
NA	TRBV25-1	NA	TRBJ1-5	CASSARGLRQPQHF	TGTGCCAGCAGTGCAAGGGGATTGAGACAGCCCCAGCATTTT
many	TRBV5-4	NA	TRBJ2-7	CASSSHRDSSSYEQYF	TGTGCCAGCAGCAGTCACCGGGACTCTAGCTCCTACGAGCAGTACTTC
NA	TRBV6-6	NA	TRBJ2-1	CASSYSGLRGHEQFF	TGTGCCAGCAGTTACTCCGGGCTCCGAGGGCATGAGCAGTTCTTC
NA	TRBV7-6	NA	TRBJ2-1	CASSFLRSTGSRNNEQFF	TGTGCCAGCAGCTTTCTCCGATCAACAGGTAGCCGCAATAATGAGCAGTTCTTC
few	TRBV6-6	NA	TRBJ1-6	CASRRDGEGSPLHF	TGTGCCAGCAGAAGGGACGGTGAGGGTTCACCCCTCCACTTT
NA	TRBV10-2	NA	TRBJ1-5	CASSGFNQPQHF	TGCGCCAGCAGCGGGTTCAATCAGCCCCAGCATTTT
NA	TRBV27	NA	TRBJ1-2	CASSLARDGNYGYTF	TGTGCCAGCAGTTTAGCCCGGGACGGCAACTATGGCTACACCTTC
NA	TRBV11-2	NA	TRBJ2-7	CASSLDLGSEQYF	TGTGCCAGCAGCTTAGATCTGGGGTCCGAGCAGTACTTC
NA	TRBV5-1	TRBD2	TRBJ2-5	CASSPGLAVEYQETQYF	TGCGCCAGCAGCCCGGGACTAGCGGTAGAGTACCAAGAGACCCAGTACTTC
NA	TRBV5-6	NA	TRBJ2-3	CASSLLAVTDTQYF	TGTGCCAGCAGCTTGCTGGCTGTCACAGATACGCAGTATTTT
few	TRBV4-1	NA	TRBJ1-2	CASSPSLTPTYGYTF	TGCGCCAGCAGCCCGTCGTTGACCCCCACCTATGGCTACACCTTC
NA	TRBV27	NA	TRBJ2-7	CASSLGGSRYEQYF	TGTGCCAGCAGTTTAGGGGGGAGCAGATACGAGCAGTACTTC
NA	TRBV2	TRBD1	TRBJ2-7	CASSNLGQAYSYEQYF	TGTGCCAGCAGTAACCTTGGACAGGCGTACTCCTACGAGCAGTACTTC